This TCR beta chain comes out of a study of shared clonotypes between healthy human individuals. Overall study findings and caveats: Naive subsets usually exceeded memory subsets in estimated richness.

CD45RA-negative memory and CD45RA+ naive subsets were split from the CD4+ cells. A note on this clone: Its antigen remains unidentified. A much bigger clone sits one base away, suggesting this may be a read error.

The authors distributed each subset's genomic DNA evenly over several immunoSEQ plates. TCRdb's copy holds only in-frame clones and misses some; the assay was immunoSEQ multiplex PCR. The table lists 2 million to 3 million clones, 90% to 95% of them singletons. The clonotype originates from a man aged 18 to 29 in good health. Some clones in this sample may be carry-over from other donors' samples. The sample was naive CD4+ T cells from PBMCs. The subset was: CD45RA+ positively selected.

CDR3 bases: TGTGCCAGCAGCTTAGGGACTAGCGGAAACAATGAGCAGTTCTTC. Protein sequence: CASSLGTSGNNEQFF. The chain uses TRBV11-2 and TRBJ2-1; 10 nucleotides line up with TRBD2. Trimming at V came to 1 base and at J to 5 bases, leaving 2 bases not matched to a gene. Germline CDR1 and CDR2: SGHAT and FQNNGV. The CDR3 extends over 15 amino acids.